The next 21 T cell receptor beta chains were all read from a single sample in a study of blood T cell repertoires in COVID-19. Profiling relied on immunoSEQ multiplex PCR, and the TCRdb table lists in-frame clones only, not all of them. The table records 120,000 to 150,000 clones, about 80% of them present only once. The sequencing input was peripheral blood. These receptors were taken from a human donor in a cohort sampled during active COVID-19.

The CDR3 region is CASSQESFRNTEAFF. The CDR3 coding sequence is TGTGCCAGCAGCCAAGAATCTTTCAGGAACACTGAAGCTTTCTTT. V usage is TRBV3-1 (or the pseudogene TRBV3-2) and J usage is TRBJ1-1; no definite D call. The V gene's germline CDR1 is LGHDT and CDR2 YNNKEL (reference sequence). Trimming pared 0 bases from V and 1 base from J, leaving 9 bases between. The CDR3 is 15 amino acids.

V is TRBV5-1 and J is TRBJ1-2, with TRBD1 identical over 7 bases. The V gene end was trimmed by 0 bases and the J gene end by 6 bases; junction bases not matched to a gene: 8. Germline CDR1 SGHRS, CDR2 YFSETQ. This CDR3 is 15 amino acids long. The chain's CDR3 is CASSLGQGVVDGYTF. CDR3 bases: TGCGCCAGCAGCTTGGGACAGGGCGTGGTTGATGGCTACACCTTC.

The chain combines TRBV6-5 with TRBJ2-1; 8 nucleotides match TRBD2. CDR1 MNHEY and CDR2 SVGAGI come from the germline V gene. This CDR3 region has 11 residues. V dropped 7 bases and J dropped 9; count of bases not matched to a gene: 2. This CDR3 reads CASKGTSEQFF. The CDR3 DNA is TGTGCCAGCAAGGGGACTAGTGAGCAGTTCTTC.

This rearrangement joins TRBV5-1 to TRBJ1-3; TRBD1 matches at 8 bases. The CDR3 is made up of 16 amino acids. Germline loops: CDR1 SGHRS, CDR2 YFSETQ. V dropped 0 bases and J dropped 2; count of bases not matched to a gene: 4. CDR3 coding DNA: TGCGCCAGCAGCTTGGATCAGGGGGCCGCTGGAAACACCATATATTTT. Protein: CASSLDQGAAGNTIYF. Variable domain in full (rest from reference TRBV5-1 and TRBJ1-3): KAGVTQTPRYLIKTRGQQVTLSCSPISGHRSVSWYQQTPGQGLQFLFEYFSETQRNKGNFPGRFSGRQFSNSRSEMNVSTLELGDSALYLCASSLDQGAAGNTIYFGEGSWLTVV.

The chain uses TRBV4-2 and TRBJ2-6; 9 bases line up with TRBD2. V lost 0 bases and J lost 1; bases outside the gene matches: 4. Germline-derived CDR1 and CDR2 are LGHNA and YNFKEQ. The CDR3 covers 18 residues. DNA for the CDR3: TGTGCCAGCAGCCAAGATCTGCTAGCGGGGTCTGGGGCCAACGTCCTGACTTTC. It specifies CASSQDLLAGSGANVLTF.

The chain couples TRBV18 to TRBJ2-2; D perhaps matches TRBD2 (5 bases). Germline V gene sequence: CDR1 KGHSH, CDR2 LQKENI. The CDR3 runs to 15 residues. Trimming took 5 bases from V and 5 from J, leaving 15 bases between them. DNA of the CDR3: TGTGCCAGCTCAAACTACCGGGATCGAACCGGGGAGCTGTTTTTT. As protein: CASSNYRDRTGELFF.

This clone was seen a few times. As DNA, the CDR3 is TGTGCCAGCAGCGGAGCAGAGATGAACACTGAAGCTTTCTTT. As protein: CASSGAEMNTEAFF. J is TRBJ1-1 and V is TRBV7-9; D call uncertain. The germline CDR1 and CDR2 sequences are SEHNR and FQNEAQ (reference sequence). The CDR3 sequence is 14 residues long. V was clipped by 5 bases and J by 0 bases, with 10 bases between them.

The V gene is TRBV3-1 (or the pseudogene TRBV3-2), the J gene TRBJ2-5; possible D gene TRBD2, 6 bases. The V end was cut by 0 bases, the J end by 7 bases, with 15 bases between. The CDR3 has 15 residues. Germline-derived CDR1 and CDR2 are LGHDT and YNNKEL (reference sequence). The CDR3 nucleotides read TGTGCCAGCAGCCAAGAGGGCGGGACCGGGCGGACCCAGTACTTC. This gives the protein CASSQEGGTGRTQYF.

The rearrangement uses TRBV7-8 and TRBJ2-1; 9 positions agree with TRBD2. Germline V gene sequence: CDR1 SGHVS, CDR2 FQNEAQ. The CDR3 spans 17 residues. V was pared by 1 base and J by 6 bases, with 10 bases of the junction left unmatched. The DNA for the CDR3 is TGTGCCAGCAGCTTAGTGATGGCGGGGGGGCCGGTCAATGAGCAGTTCTTC. Amino acids: CASSLVMAGGPVNEQFF.

This chain joins TRBV7-3 and TRBJ2-3; D gene unclear. Per germline, CDR1 SGHTA and CDR2 FQGTGA. This CDR3 contains 14 residues. The V end was cut by 1 base, the J end by 3 bases, with 8 bases between. CDR3 in amino acids: CASSLRAVTDTQYF. CDR3 in DNA: TGTGCCAGCAGCTTAAGGGCAGTTACAGATACGCAGTATTTT.

The gene calls are TRBV19 and TRBJ1-1; D might be TRBD1 (5 bases). CDR3 length: 14 amino acids. CDR1 and CDR2 from the germline V gene are LNHDA and SQIVND (reference sequence). V was shortened by 7 bases and J by 0 bases, with 12 bases between the two germline ends. CDR3 in DNA: TGTGCCAGTACCATAGGGGAATTGAACACTGAAGCTTTCTTT. Its protein product is CASTIGELNTEAFF.

The chain combines TRBV5-4 with TRBJ1-2; D remains ambiguous. Per germline, CDR1 SGHNT and CDR2 YYREEE (reference sequence). Trimming removed 0 bases from V and 4 bases from J, with 10 bases in between. This CDR3 is built from 14 residues. The DNA for the CDR3 is TGTGCCAGCAGCTTGGCCGGGATCGGCTATGGCTACACCTTC. It translates to CASSLAGIGYGYTF.

This clone came up a few times. The genes are TRBV27 and TRBJ1-5, with D perhaps matching TRBD1 (5 bases). CDR3 length equals 18 residues. The germline V and J ends were trimmed by 3 bases and 3 bases, with 21 bases remaining between them. The germline gives CDR1 MNHEY, CDR2 SMNVEV (reference sequence). DNA for the CDR3: TGTGCCAGCAGTTTGCGGGCGTGGGGGGGAAACTCCAATCAGCCCCAGCATTTT. Its protein is CASSLRAWGGNSNQPQHF.

This chain uses TRBV7-3 with TRBJ1-1; 10 bases are shared with TRBD1. Germline CDR1 reads SGHTA; CDR2 reads FQGTGA. V dropped 3 bases and J dropped 4; count of bases not matched to a gene: 8. The CDR3 consists of 16 residues. CDR3 coding DNA: TGTGCCAGCAGCTTGCGAGGGACAGGGGTTACCACTGAAGCTTTCTTT. Its translation: CASSLRGTGVTTEAFF.

The J gene is TRBJ1-6, the V gene TRBV27; D is ambiguous. The CDR3 has 14 residues. Looked up from germline, CDR1 is MNHEY and CDR2 is SMNVEV (reference sequence). The V gene lost 5 bases and the J gene lost 4 bases, with 9 bases spanning the gap. The CDR3 is CASSVQRYNSPLHF. CDR3 nucleotides: TGTGCCAGCAGTGTACAGAGATATAATTCACCCCTCCACTTT.

This clone was seen many times. The CDR3 nucleotides read TGTGCCAGCAGCTTTCAGGGGCGGGTCACTGAAGCTTTCTTT. Protein product: CASSFQGRVTEAFF. The rearrangement uses TRBV7-9 and TRBJ1-1; D may be TRBD1 (6 bases). The CDR3 length is 14 residues. V shed 3 bases and J shed 4 bases, with 12 bases lying between them. Germline-derived CDR1 and CDR2 are SEHNR and FQNEAQ (reference sequence).

V is TRBV7-2 and J is TRBJ2-1; TRBD2 aligns across 9 bases. The CDR3 is made up of 15 amino acids. V gave up 8 bases and J gave up 8 bases; unmatched junction bases: 13. Germline V CDR1 and CDR2: SGHTA, FQGNSA. As DNA, the CDR3 is TGTGCCAGCCCACCTGCTGGCGGGGGGGCCCATGAGCAGTTCTTC. Protein: CASPPAGGGAHEQFF.

This chain connects TRBV19 to TRBJ1-1; unclear D gene. V was clipped by 3 bases and J by 12 bases, with 14 bases between them. The germline CDR1 and CDR2 sequences are LNHDA and SQIVND (reference sequence). The CDR3 totals 12 residues. The CDR3 DNA reads TGTGCCAGTAGTATTCCGACTGCTCATCCTTTCTTT. It translates to CASSIPTAHPFF. The variable domain in full, completed from reference TRBV19 and TRBJ1-1, reads DGGITQSPKYLFRKEGQNVTLSCEQNLNHDAMYWYRQDPGQGLRLIYYSQIVNDFQKGDIAEGYSVSREKKESFPLTVTSAQKNPTAFYLCASSIPTAHPFFGQGTRLTVV.

The chain uses TRBV3-1 (or the pseudogene TRBV3-2) and TRBJ2-1; 8 bases map to TRBD1. Trimming removed 4 bases from V and 0 bases from J; junction bases left unmatched: 5. The germline gives CDR1 LGHDT, CDR2 YNNKEL (reference sequence). CDR3 size: 16 residues. The chain's CDR3 is CASSLGQGRSYNEQFF. In DNA form, the CDR3 reads TGTGCCAGCAGCCTAGGACAGGGACGCTCCTACAATGAGCAGTTCTTC.

The J gene is TRBJ2-2, the V gene TRBV19; no firm D call. Germline V gene sequence: CDR1 LNHDA, CDR2 SQIVND (reference sequence). This CDR3 is 13 amino acids long. Trimming removed 7 bases from V and 3 bases from J, with 9 bases in between. The CDR3 sequence is CASTPSDTGELFF. In DNA form, the CDR3 reads TGTGCCAGTACGCCCTCAGACACCGGGGAGCTGTTTTTT. Full variable domain (missing parts from reference TRBV19 and TRBJ2-2): DGGITQSPKYLFRKEGQNVTLSCEQNLNHDAMYWYRQDPGQGLRLIYYSQIVNDFQKGDIAEGYSVSREKKESFPLTVTSAQKNPTAFYLCASTPSDTGELFFGEGSRLTVL.

The chain has TRBV27 and TRBJ1-4; D uncertain. The CDR3 is 15 amino acids. The V gene's germline CDR1 is MNHEY and CDR2 SMNVEV (reference sequence). Trimming removed 5 bases from V and 1 base from J, with 11 bases in between. DNA of the CDR3: TGTGCCAGCAGTCCCCTACTAGGAACTAATGAAAAACTGTTTTTT. This gives the protein CASSPLLGTNEKLFF.